This T cell receptor (beta chain) was sequenced during a study of cytomegalovirus exposure and HLA in healthy donors. On the study more broadly: HLA-typed donors contributed 65 million to 95 million unique TCRs, which were held in an early data release.

Regarding the study as a whole: Relative to the roughly 690-donor mean, N-insertions were reportedly fewer in an Asian-associated ancestry cluster in a later analysis. Using the classifier, cytomegalovirus status was reportedly diagnosed with high specificity and sensitivity. TCR beta V segments were, for the most part, productive about 87% or about 30% of the time in an earlier analysis.

The primer mix had 60 Vbeta and 13 Jbeta primers. Clones were sequenced by immunoSEQ multiplex PCR, and TCRdb holds only the in-frame ones, with some missing. The sample lists roughly 150,000 clones; approximately 81% were seen once. On this clone itself: Its antigen remains unknown.

V shed 7 bases, J shed 2 bases, and the junction held 12 bases outside the gene matches. This CDR3 has 17 amino acids. CDR1 is SGHRS and CDR2 is YFSETQ in the germline V gene. Specimen: PBMCs. The chain uses TRBV5-1 and TRBJ2-7; 13 bases fit TRBD2. This receptor was taken from a woman aged 18-29 years in good health and CMV-seronegative. DNA of the CDR3: TGCGCCAGCCCAGGAACTAGCGGGAGGGCCCACCCCTACGAGCAGTACTTC. It translates to CASPGTSGRAHPYEQYF. The whole variable domain, remainder taken from reference TRBV5-1 and TRBJ2-7, is KAGVTQTPRYLIKTRGQQVTLSCSPISGHRSVSWYQQTPGQGLQFLFEYFSETQRNKGNFPGRFSGRQFSNSRSEMNVSTLELGDSALYLCASPGTSGRAHPYEQYFGPGTRLTVT.